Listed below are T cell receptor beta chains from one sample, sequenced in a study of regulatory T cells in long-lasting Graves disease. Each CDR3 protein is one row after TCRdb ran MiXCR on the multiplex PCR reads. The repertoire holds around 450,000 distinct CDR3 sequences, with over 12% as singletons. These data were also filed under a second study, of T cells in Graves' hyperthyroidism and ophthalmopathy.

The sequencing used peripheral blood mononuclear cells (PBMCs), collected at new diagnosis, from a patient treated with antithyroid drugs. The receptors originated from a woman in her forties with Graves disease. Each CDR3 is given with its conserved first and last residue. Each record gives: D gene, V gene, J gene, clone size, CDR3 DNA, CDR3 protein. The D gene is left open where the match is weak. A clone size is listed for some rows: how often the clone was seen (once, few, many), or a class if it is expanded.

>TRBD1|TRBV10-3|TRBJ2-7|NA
TGTGCCATCAGTGATTTGGGGACAGGAGACTCCTACGAGCAGTACTTC
CAISDLGTGDSYEQYF
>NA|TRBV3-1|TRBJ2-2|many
TGTGCCAGCAGCATGCTGGACAGACCGAACACCGGGGAGCTGTTTTTT
CASSMLDRPNTGELFF
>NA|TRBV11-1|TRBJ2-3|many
TGTGCCGCGGAAGAGGGGGATACGCAGTATTTT
CAAEEGDTQYF
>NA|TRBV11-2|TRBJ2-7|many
TGTGCCAGCAGCTTAGATCCGAGGGGGGACTACGAGCAGTACTTC
CASSLDPRGDYEQYF
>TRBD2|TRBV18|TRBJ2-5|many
TGTGCCAGCTCACCAACTAGCGGGAGTTTGGAGACCCAGTACTTC
CASSPTSGSLETQYF
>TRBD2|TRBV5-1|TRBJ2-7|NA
TGCGCCAGCAGGTCCCGGACTAGCGGCCCCCTGAAGCAGTACTTC
CASRSRTSGPLKQYF
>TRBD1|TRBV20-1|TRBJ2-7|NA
TGCAGTGCTACGGACAGGGGATGGGAGCAGTACTTC
CSATDRGWEQYF
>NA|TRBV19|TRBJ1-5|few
TGTGCCAGTAGTAACCGGAATAGCAATCAGCCCCAGCATTTT
CASSNRNSNQPQHF
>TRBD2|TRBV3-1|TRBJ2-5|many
TGTGCCAGCAGCCAACAACTAGCGGTCCAAGAGACCCAGTACTTC
CASSQQLAVQETQYF
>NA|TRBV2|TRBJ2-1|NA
TGTGCCAGCAGGATGACTCTAAATGAGCAGTTCTTC
CASRMTLNEQFF
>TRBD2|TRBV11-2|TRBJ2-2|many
TGTGCCAGCAGCCCCCAATTGGGAGCGGGAGCGAACACCGGGGAGCTGTTTTTT
CASSPQLGAGANTGELFF
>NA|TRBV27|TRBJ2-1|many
TGTGCCAGCAGTTTTAGGGTGAACGGCAATGAGCAGTTCTTC
CASSFRVNGNEQFF
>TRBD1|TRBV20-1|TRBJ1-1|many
TGCAGTGCTAGAGGGATGCAGGGGGAGAAGGGAAGGACTGAAGCTTTCTTT
CSARGMQGEKGRTEAFF
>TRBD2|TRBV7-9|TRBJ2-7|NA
TGTGCCAGCAGCTCCGCTAGCGGTCTGGAGCAGTACTTC
CASSSASGLEQYF
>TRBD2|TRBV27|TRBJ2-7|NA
TGTGCCAGCAGTTTATCCCCGGGACTAGCGGGAGACGAGCAGTACTTC
CASSLSPGLAGDEQYF
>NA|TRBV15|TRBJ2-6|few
TGTGCCACCAGCAGAGACTCAGGGGTCGGGGCCAACGTCCTGACTTTC
CATSRDSGVGANVLTF
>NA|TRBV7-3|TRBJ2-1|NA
TGTGCCAGCAGCTCTAGTTACAGTGAGCAGTTCTTC
CASSSSYSEQFF
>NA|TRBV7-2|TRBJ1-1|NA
TGTGCCAGCAGCTTACAAGCGGGAGGCCCCCGGACCCCTGAAGCTTTCTTT
CASSLQAGGPRTPEAFF